Here is one T cell receptor beta chain with its context. Its antigen is not known. This sample is part of a study of cytomegalovirus exposure and HLA in healthy donors. V trimming: 1 base; J trimming: 3 bases; junction bases outside the gene matches: 2. The CDR3 is 15 amino acids. Germline lookup yields CDR1 SGHTA and CDR2 FQGTGA. The PCR employed 60 Vbeta primers together with 13 Jbeta primers. Method: immunoSEQ multiplex PCR; TCRdb's copy keeps in-frame clones and lacks some. The sample lists 95,000 or so clones, nearly 70% occurring once. Study results and limitations: Roughly uniform depth of sequencing across donors was assumed in presence/absence analyses. Immune exposure information comprised only CMV serostatus. The CMV antigen specificity of a few CMV-associated chains was confirmed through in vitro analysis.

The chain employs TRBV7-3 and TRBJ2-2; TRBD2 matches at 7 bases. The sample was PBMCs. This TCR derives from a woman aged 50 to 65 in good health and CMV-seropositive. DNA of the CDR3: TGTGCCAGCAGCTTAAACGCGGGAGACACCGGGGAGCTGTTTTTT. It encodes CASSLNAGDTGELFF.